One and the same sample provided the 28 T cell receptor beta chains below, sequenced in a study of T cell changes during pregnancy in multiple sclerosis. The protocol was immunoSEQ multiplex PCR, while the TCRdb copy is restricted to in-frame clones and leaves out a portion. The data hold 99,000 or so clones, with 90% to 95% observed a single time. Source: peripheral blood, taken after pregnancy. Receptor source: a female donor with multiple sclerosis, enrolled in a pregnancy study.

The gene calls are TRBV7-2 and TRBJ2-3; D might be TRBD1 (5 bases). This CDR3 has 14 amino acids. The V end lost 4 bases, the J end lost 0 bases, and 8 bases lay between the germline ends. Germline CDR1 SGHTA, CDR2 FQGNSA. CDR3 nucleotide sequence: TGTGCCAGCAGCTACAGGTTTAGCACAGATACGCAGTATTTT. Protein sequence: CASSYRFSTDTQYF. Supplemented by reference TRBV7-2 and TRBJ2-3, the full variable domain reads GAGVSQSPSNKVTEKGKDVELRCDPISGHTALYWYRQSLGQGLEFLIYFQGNSAPDKSGLPSDRFSAERTGGSVSTLTIQRTQQEDSAVYLCASSYRFSTDTQYFGPGTRLTVL.

In its sample, this clone was seen a few times. The genes are TRBV6-1 and TRBJ2-3, with a tentative D call TRBD2 (6 bases). CDR1 is MNHNS, CDR2 SASEGT, per germline. The CDR3 is 14 amino acids. The ends were cut back, 8 bases at V and 3 bases at J, with 15 bases in the middle. DNA for the CDR3: TGTGCCAGCCGAGTTACTAGCAGTACAGATACGCAGTATTTT. Translated, it gives CASRVTSSTDTQYF.

The genes are TRBV2 and TRBJ1-5; D is undetermined. This CDR3 is 15 amino acids long. Germline V gene lookup returns CDR1 SNHLY and CDR2 FYNNEI. Trimming pared 4 bases from V and 2 bases from J, leaving 12 bases between. CDR3 sequence: CASSGGMRGNQPQHF. CDR3 coding DNA: TGTGCCAGCAGTGGAGGGATGCGGGGCAATCAGCCCCAGCATTTT.

V gene TRBV6-5 combines with J gene TRBJ2-1, with D possibly being TRBD2 (6 bases). The V end was cut by 0 bases, the J end by 7 bases, with 13 bases between. CDR3 length equals 15 residues. Germline assignment: CDR1 MNHEY and CDR2 SVGAGI. The CDR3: CASSYSSGPGNEQFF. DNA of the CDR3: TGTGCCAGCAGTTACTCTAGCGGCCCAGGGAATGAGCAGTTCTTC.

V is TRBV7-9 and J is TRBJ1-1, with D possibly matching TRBD1 (6 bases). The CDR3 has 16 residues. The ends were cut back, 7 bases at V and 1 base at J, with 19 bases in the middle. Per the germline V gene, CDR1 is SEHNR and CDR2 is FQNEAQ (reference sequence). For the CDR3, the DNA is TGTGCCAGCACCCCCCCATACAGGGTGGGGAACACTGAAGCTTTCTTT. Translating it yields CASTPPYRVGNTEAFF. Using reference TRBV7-9 and TRBJ1-1 for the parts outside the CDR3, the full variable domain is DTGVSQNPRHKITKRGQNVTFRCDPISEHNRLYWYRQTLGQGPEFLTYFQNEAQLEKSRLLSDRFSAERPKGSFSTLEIQRTEQGDSAMYLCASTPPYRVGNTEAFFGQGTRLTVV.

The sample holds a few counts of this clone. The gene calls are TRBV28 and TRBJ1-1; D is ambiguous. Germline V lookup: CDR1 MDHEN, CDR2 SYDVKM. There are 13 residues in the CDR3. Trimming removed 6 bases at V and 1 base at J, with 9 bases between. In DNA, the CDR3 is TGTGCCAGCAGCAGTCCAAGGAACACTGAAGCTTTCTTT. Its translation: CASSSPRNTEAFF.

V is TRBV2 and J is TRBJ2-1; 7 positions agree with TRBD2. The CDR3 extends over 17 amino acids. From germline, CDR1 is SNHLY and CDR2 FYNNEI. V was pared by 4 bases and J by 7 bases, with 16 bases of the junction left unmatched. DNA for the CDR3: TGTGCCAGCAGTGCTGTGACGGGAGGATTAGGGGTAAATGAGCAGTTCTTC. Translating it yields CASSAVTGGLGVNEQFF.

A single count supports this clone. The chain carries TRBV5-5 and TRBJ1-1, with D hard to call. V was shortened by 0 bases and J by 0 bases, with 3 bases between the two germline ends. Germline values: CDR1 SGHKS, CDR2 YYEKEE (reference sequence). CDR3 length: 13 residues. The CDR3 sequence is CASSLDMNTEAFF. DNA for the CDR3: TGTGCCAGCAGCTTGGATATGAACACTGAAGCTTTCTTT.

This chain uses TRBV27 with TRBJ2-3, with 10 bases identical to TRBD2. The ends lost 1 base at V and 6 bases at J; junction bases unmatched: 4. This CDR3 is built from 15 residues. Germline assignment: CDR1 MNHEY and CDR2 SMNVEV (reference sequence). The CDR3 protein is CASSLLGLAFDTQYF. In DNA form, the CDR3 reads TGTGCCAGCAGTTTATTGGGACTAGCGTTCGATACGCAGTATTTT.

Only a few counts were recorded for this clone. V is TRBV4-1 and J is TRBJ2-1, with a possible D match to TRBD2 (7 bases). Germline-derived CDR1 and CDR2 are MGHRA and YSYEKL. The V end was cut by 4 bases, the J end by 7 bases, with 23 bases between. The CDR3 loop spans 17 amino acids. The CDR3 DNA follows: TGCGCCAGCAGCCGGGGGGGGCTAGCGGTTTTGGGGAATGAGCAGTTCTTC. This translates into CASSRGGLAVLGNEQFF.

The rearrangement uses TRBV27 and TRBJ2-3; TRBD2 agrees at 7 bases. V was clipped by 1 base and J by 0 bases; unmatched bases: 1. This CDR3 comprises 15 residues. Germline CDR1 reads MNHEY; CDR2 reads SMNVEV (reference sequence). The CDR3 DNA reads TGTGCCAGCAGTTTATTTAGCGGGAGCACAGATACGCAGTATTTT. This gives the protein CASSLFSGSTDTQYF.

This sequence joins TRBV27 and TRBJ2-1; 14 positions match TRBD2. Germline values: CDR1 MNHEY, CDR2 SMNVEV (reference sequence). V trimming: 7 bases; J trimming: 8 bases; junction bases outside the gene matches: 7. The CDR3 contains 15 residues. The CDR3 sequence: CASTLGLAGGHEQFF. The CDR3 DNA sequence: TGTGCCAGCACCCTCGGACTAGCGGGAGGCCATGAGCAGTTCTTC.

CDR3 residues: CASSPRLEAYNEQFF. The CDR3 nucleotides are TGTGCCAGCAGCCCAAGACTAGAGGCCTACAATGAGCAGTTCTTC. The V and J genes are TRBV9 and TRBJ2-1; D may be TRBD2 (6 bases). The CDR3 is 15 residues long. Germline V CDR1 and CDR2: SGDLS, YYNGEE. The V end was cut by 4 bases, the J end by 2 bases, with 13 bases between.

This clone was detected a few times. V and J are TRBV6-4 and TRBJ1-2; 8 bases align to TRBD1. In germline, CDR1 is MRHNA, CDR2 SNTAGT. This CDR3 region has 14 residues. V lost 0 bases, J lost 6 bases, and 3 bases stayed unmatched. CDR3 in DNA: TGTGCCAGCAGTGACTCTCCAGGGGGCCATGGCTACACCTTC. It specifies CASSDSPGGHGYTF.

The rearrangement joins TRBV2 to TRBJ2-1; 13 nucleotides align to TRBD2. The CDR3 sequence is 20 residues long. V trimming: 1 base; J trimming: 0 bases; junction bases outside the gene matches: 9. The germline V gene encodes CDR1 SNHLY and CDR2 FYNNEI. In DNA, the CDR3 is TGTGCCAGCAGTGAAGTGATTGGGACTAGCGGGATTAGCTCCTACAATGAGCAGTTCTTC. It translates to CASSEVIGTSGISSYNEQFF.

The chain joins TRBV4-1 to TRBJ2-2; D may be TRBD2 (6 bases). Germline CDR1 MGHRA, CDR2 YSYEKL. The CDR3 is 17 amino acids. Trimming pared 0 bases from V and 0 bases from J, leaving 11 bases between. The CDR3 nucleotides read TGCGCCAGCAGCCAAGAAAGGTTAGCGGCGAACACCGGGGAGCTGTTTTTT. This translates into CASSQERLAANTGELFF.

This chain connects TRBV28 to TRBJ2-1; 8 nucleotides match TRBD2. Trimming removed 6 bases from V and 3 bases from J; junction bases left unmatched: 13. CDR3 length: 17 amino acids. CDR1 MDHEN and CDR2 SYDVKM come from the germline V gene. The CDR3 DNA follows: TGTGCCAGCAGGGAGAACTTGGCGGGAGGCAACTACAATGAGCAGTTCTTC. It specifies CASRENLAGGNYNEQFF.

The table lists this clone with a count of one. The gene calls are TRBV29-1 and TRBJ2-5; D remains unclear. The CDR3 is made up of 10 amino acids. The germline V gene encodes CDR1 SQVTM and CDR2 ANQGSEA. Trimming stripped 6 bases from V and 2 bases from J, with 4 bases between. CDR3 DNA sequence: TGCAGCGTCTTACAAGAGACCCAGTACTTC. Protein product: CSVLQETQYF.

V is TRBV6-6 and J is TRBJ1-1; 7 bases agree with TRBD1. The CDR3 totals 14 residues. J lost 0 bases, V lost 4 bases, and 2 bases had no gene match. Germline loops: CDR1 MNHNY, CDR2 SVGAGI (reference sequence). The CDR3 nucleotides are TGTGCCAGCAGTTGGGGACAGATGAACACTGAAGCTTTCTTT. Residues: CASSWGQMNTEAFF.

The chain links TRBV4-1 to TRBJ2-7; 9 bases fit TRBD1. The CDR3 has 14 residues. With 1 base clipped from V and 5 bases from J, the junction kept 3 bases outside the gene matches. Germline V lookup: CDR1 MGHRA, CDR2 YSYEKL. CDR3 DNA sequence: TGCGCCAGCAGCCAAGTCACAGGGGGCCACGAGCAGTACTTC. Translating gives CASSQVTGGHEQYF.

Written as DNA, the CDR3 is TGTGCCAGCAGCGCCGTCCTCGGAGGAGAAGCTTTCTTT. It translates to CASSAVLGGEAFF. The chain combines TRBV9 with TRBJ1-1, with D unclear. Trimming stripped 3 bases from V and 8 bases from J, with 14 bases between. CDR3 length equals 13 residues. Per the germline V gene, CDR1 is SGDLS and CDR2 is YYNGEE. Filled out from reference TRBV9 and TRBJ1-1, the complete variable domain reads DSGVTQTPKHLITATGQRVTLRCSPRSGDLSVYWYQQSLDQGLQFLIQYYNGEERAKGNILERFSAQQFPDLHSELNLSSLELGDSALYFCASSAVLGGEAFFGQGTRLTVV.

The V and J genes are TRBV6-5 and TRBJ1-1; 7 bases align to TRBD1. The junction had 10 bases not matched to a gene; V was cut back by 1 base and J by 5 bases. The CDR3 is made up of 16 amino acids. Germline CDR1 is MNHEY and CDR2 is SVGAGI. The CDR3 is CASSYLFRQGRTEAFF. DNA of the CDR3: TGTGCCAGCAGTTACTTATTCCGACAGGGTCGAACTGAAGCTTTCTTT.

J is TRBJ1-2 and V is TRBV4-1; TRBD1 is a possible D gene (6 bases). Germline values: CDR1 MGHRA, CDR2 YSYEKL. The V end lost 0 bases, the J end lost 8 bases, and 16 bases lay between the germline ends. This CDR3 comprises 15 residues. The CDR3, as DNA: TGCGCCAGCAGCCAAGAGATCGGTACAGGGTGGGGCTACACCTTC. Residues: CASSQEIGTGWGYTF.

This clone was observed once. This chain uses TRBV19 with TRBJ2-7; 10 bases are shared with TRBD2. V was pared by 6 bases and J by 1 base, with 0 bases of the junction left unmatched. Germline-derived CDR1 and CDR2 are LNHDA and SQIVND (reference sequence). This CDR3 region has 13 residues. DNA of the CDR3: TGTGCCAGTAGACTAGCGGGATCCTACGAGCAGTACTTC. Encoded protein: CASRLAGSYEQYF.

J is TRBJ2-7 and V is TRBV11-2; 8 nucleotides match TRBD1. V trimming: 0 bases; J trimming: 3 bases; junction bases outside the gene matches: 7. The CDR3 is 16 amino acids. The V gene's germline CDR1 is SGHAT and CDR2 FQNNGV. This CDR3 is CASSLEGQVRIYEQYF. CDR3 nucleotide sequence: TGTGCCAGCAGCTTAGAGGGACAGGTGAGAATCTACGAGCAGTACTTC. The full variable domain, with the rest looked up from reference TRBV11-2 and TRBJ2-7, is EAGVAQSPRYKIIEKRQSVAFWCNPISGHATLYWYQQILGQGPKLLIQFQNNGVVDDSQLPKDRFSAERLKGVDSTLKIQPAKLEDSAVYLCASSLEGQVRIYEQYFGPGTRLTVT.

Comment on this clone: At one end the junction does not follow the germline gene, possibly because of a read error. The chain combines TRBV7-3 with TRBJ1-1; D is possibly TRBD1 (5 bases). Germline values: CDR1 SGHTA, CDR2 FQGTGA. The CDR3 totals 13 residues. CDR3 protein: CASRLTGGTEAFF. CDR3 coding DNA: TGTGCCAGCAGGTTAACGGGGGGCACTGAAGCTTTCTTT.

For the CDR3, the DNA is TGTGCCAGCAGTCCTCTACAGGGATACACAGATACGCAGTATTTT. Protein product: CASSPLQGYTDTQYF. V usage is TRBV28 and J usage is TRBJ2-3, with D possibly matching TRBD1 (6 bases). The CDR3 is 15 residues long. The ends were cut back, 5 bases at V and 2 bases at J, with 14 bases in the middle. Germline lookup yields CDR1 MDHEN and CDR2 SYDVKM.

The CDR3 region has the DNA TGTGCCAGCAGCTTATACCGGACAGGCGCCTACGAGCAGTACTTC. Protein product: CASSLYRTGAYEQYF. The genes are TRBV5-6 and TRBJ2-7; 7 bases map to TRBD1. CDR1 and CDR2 (germline): SGHDT, YYEEEE. This CDR3 has 15 residues. V shed 2 bases and J 2 bases; nucleotides not matched to a gene: 7. The variable domain in full, completed from reference TRBV5-6 and TRBJ2-7, reads DAGVTQSPTHLIKTRGQQVTLRCSPKSGHDTVSWYQQALGQGPQFIFQYYEEEERQRGNFPDRFSGHQFPNYSSELNVNALLLGDSALYLCASSLYRTGAYEQYFGPGTRLTVT.